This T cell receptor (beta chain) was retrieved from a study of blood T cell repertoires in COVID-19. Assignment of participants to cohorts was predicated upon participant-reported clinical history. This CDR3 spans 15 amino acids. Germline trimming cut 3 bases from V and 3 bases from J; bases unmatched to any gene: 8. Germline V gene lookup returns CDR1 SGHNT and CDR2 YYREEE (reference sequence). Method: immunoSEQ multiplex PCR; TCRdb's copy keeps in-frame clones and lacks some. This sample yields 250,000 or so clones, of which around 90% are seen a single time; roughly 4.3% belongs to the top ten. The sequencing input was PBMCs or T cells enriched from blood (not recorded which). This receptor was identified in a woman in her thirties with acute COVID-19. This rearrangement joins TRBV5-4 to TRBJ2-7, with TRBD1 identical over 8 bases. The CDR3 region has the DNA TGTGCCAGCAGCTCACCCGGGACAGGAGTCTACGAGCAGTACTTC. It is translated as CASSSPGTGVYEQYF.